The clone carrying this T cell receptor (beta chain) was counted a few times. The record originates from a study of identical twins. The germline gives CDR1 SEHNR, CDR2 FQNEAQ (reference sequence). The CDR3 contains 14 residues. The ends lost 2 bases at V and 6 bases at J; junction bases unmatched: 1. Each donor (without exception) was a healthy Caucasian. TCRdb recomputed calls from the 5' RACE reads with MiXCR, one row per CDR3 protein. The top ten clones hold more than 4% of a sample with fewer than 900,000 distinct CDR3 sequences, around 20% of them seen once. Separately, the same data were catalogued under a study of T cells expressing NK-cell markers. That study adds: Dominant NKG2C+ clonotypes made up about 1.0-7.0% of CD8+ T cells in a handful of donors.

V gene TRBV7-9 combines with J gene TRBJ1-2; 12 nucleotides agree with TRBD1. The material sequenced was PBMCs. The receptor was derived from a woman between 18 and 29 years old in good health. In DNA form, the CDR3 reads TGTGCCAGCAGCTTACGGGACAGGGGGCATGGCTACACCTTC. It codes for CASSLRDRGHGYTF.